The clone carrying this T cell receptor beta chain was seen repeatedly, ten times or more. This entry comes from a study of T cells of healthy individuals. Germline assignment: CDR1 KGHSH and CDR2 LQKENI. The ends were cut back, 3 bases at V and 2 bases at J, with 13 bases in the middle. The CDR3 contains 15 residues. MiXCR, run by TCRdb on the 5' RACE reads, gives a single entry per CDR3 protein. The sample lists 90,000 to 100,000 distinct CDR3 sequences, roughly 18% occurring once. The chain combines TRBV18 with TRBJ1-2, with unresolved D. The receptor comes from a human donor in good health. The CDR3 coding sequence is TGTGCCAGCTCACCTAGTTCAGACCTAAACTATGGCTACACCTTC. This translates into CASSPSSDLNYGYTF.